This T cell receptor (beta chain) was found in a study of T cells in localized non-small cell lung cancer. TCRdb's copy holds only in-frame clones and misses some; the assay was immunoSEQ multiplex PCR. The sample yields about 22,000 clones, 88% seen once. The CDR3 totals 16 residues. In germline, CDR1 is SGHRS, CDR2 YFSETQ. V lost 4 bases and J lost 12, with 23 bases in between. Regarding the study as a whole: Adjacent lung exhibited a median of about 50 among the 100 most abundant tumor clones.

This clone was seen just once. Its antigen is unidentified. V usage is TRBV5-1 and J usage is TRBJ1-6; weak D call: TRBD1 (6 bases). The sequencing used PBMCs, collected before any cancer treatment. The TCR sequence derives from a man aged 40 to 70 with stage II squamous cell lung carcinoma. DNA of the CDR3: TGCGCCAGCAGCCCCGAACTACCGGGACAAGGGGGACCCCTCCACTTT. Translating gives CASSPELPGQGGPLHF.